This is a list of T cell receptor beta chains from one sample in a study of OX40 agonist ivuxolimab in advanced cancers. Profiling relied on immunoSEQ multiplex PCR, and the TCRdb table lists in-frame clones only, not all of them. The data hold fewer than 85,000 clones, with 80% to 90% observed a single time. The sequencing here drew on CD4+ or CD8+ T cells sorted from blood, taken in a trial of the OX40 agonist ivuxolimab. Receptors originate from an adult with an advanced solid tumor such as melanoma, head and neck, liver or kidney cancer. The CDR3 runs from the conserved cysteine through the conserved F or W. The order of the fields is clone size, D gene, J gene, V gene, CDR3 protein, CDR3 DNA. D genes are given only for firm matches. Only part of the rows carry a size: once, few, many, or a class if the clone is expanded.

clone size: NA; D gene: NA; J gene: TRBJ2-7; V gene: TRBV30; CDR3 protein: CAWRGAPYEQYF; CDR3 DNA: TGTGCCTGGAGGGGCGCCCCCTACGAGCAGTACTTC
clone size: NA; D gene: TRBD1; J gene: TRBJ1-1; V gene: TRBV6-1; CDR3 protein: CASSENPTGFNTEAFF; CDR3 DNA: TGTGCCAGCAGTGAAAACCCGACAGGGTTTAACACTGAAGCTTTCTTT
clone size: NA; D gene: NA; J gene: TRBJ2-5; V gene: TRBV10-1; CDR3 protein: CASSESLDSETQYF; CDR3 DNA: TGCGCCAGCAGTGAGTCCTTAGATTCGGAGACCCAGTACTTC
clone size: NA; D gene: NA; J gene: TRBJ2-7; V gene: TRBV4-1; CDR3 protein: CASSQDPPASFPYEQYF; CDR3 DNA: TGCGCCAGCAGCCAAGATCCCCCGGCCAGTTTTCCCTACGAGCAGTACTTC
clone size: NA; D gene: TRBD2; J gene: TRBJ2-1; V gene: TRBV27; CDR3 protein: CASSLAGDYNEQFF; CDR3 DNA: TGTGCCAGCAGTTTAGCGGGGGATTACAATGAGCAGTTCTTC
clone size: NA; D gene: TRBD1; J gene: TRBJ1-2; V gene: TRBV30; CDR3 protein: CAWSTGGAGYGYTF; CDR3 DNA: TGTGCCTGGAGTACAGGGGGCGCGGGCTATGGCTACACCTTC
clone size: once; D gene: NA; J gene: TRBJ2-1; V gene: TRBV6-1; CDR3 protein: CASSAVDSEGYNEQFF; CDR3 DNA: TGTGCCAGCAGTGCCGTCGACAGCGAGGGCTACAATGAGCAGTTCTTC
clone size: NA; D gene: NA; J gene: TRBJ1-5; V gene: TRBV4-1; CDR3 protein: CASSQATGQQPQHF; CDR3 DNA: TGCGCCAGCAGCCAAGCAACAGGGCAACAGCCCCAGCATTTT
clone size: NA; D gene: NA; J gene: TRBJ1-1; V gene: TRBV6-6; CDR3 protein: CASSLRAGANTEAFF; CDR3 DNA: TGTGCCAGCAGTCTGCGGGCGGGAGCCAACACTGAAGCTTTCTTT
clone size: NA; D gene: TRBD1; J gene: TRBJ2-5; V gene: TRBV7-8; CDR3 protein: CASSFGTEKSQETQYF; CDR3 DNA: TGTGCCAGCAGCTTCGGGACAGAGAAGTCCCAAGAGACCCAGTACTTC
clone size: few; D gene: NA; J gene: TRBJ1-2; V gene: TRBV11-1; CDR3 protein: CASSPLAGAGYGYTF; CDR3 DNA: TGTGCCAGCAGCCCCCTTGCGGGTGCAGGCTATGGCTACACCTTC
clone size: NA; D gene: NA; J gene: TRBJ1-1; V gene: TRBV2; CDR3 protein: CASLQRNTEAFF; CDR3 DNA: TGTGCCAGCCTCCAACGGAACACTGAAGCTTTCTTT
clone size: once; D gene: TRBD2; J gene: TRBJ2-7; V gene: TRBV9; CDR3 protein: CASSTGTSGGSYEQYF; CDR3 DNA: TGTGCCAGCAGCACAGGGACTAGCGGGGGGTCCTACGAGCAGTACTTC
clone size: NA; D gene: NA; J gene: TRBJ1-2; V gene: TRBV2; CDR3 protein: CASSEILGPTRGYGYTF; CDR3 DNA: TGTGCCAGCAGTGAGATTTTGGGACCTACGAGGGGCTATGGCTACACCTTC
clone size: NA; D gene: TRBD1; J gene: TRBJ1-2; V gene: TRBV11-2; CDR3 protein: CASSPSRQGAPTYGYTF; CDR3 DNA: TGTGCCAGCAGCCCGAGCCGACAGGGGGCTCCGACCTATGGCTACACCTTC
clone size: NA; D gene: TRBD1; J gene: TRBJ2-7; V gene: TRBV6-5; CDR3 protein: CASSTTGQGSYEQYF; CDR3 DNA: TGTGCCAGCAGTACAACGGGACAGGGATCGTACGAGCAGTACTTC
clone size: NA; D gene: NA; J gene: TRBJ1-4; V gene: TRBV6-1; CDR3 protein: CASKIRVWEKLFF; CDR3 DNA: TGTGCCAGCAAAATTAGGGTTTGGGAAAAACTGTTTTTT
clone size: few; D gene: TRBD2; J gene: TRBJ2-3; V gene: TRBV11-2; CDR3 protein: CASSPLVRETPTDTQYF; CDR3 DNA: TGTGCCAGCAGCCCCCTTGTGCGGGAGACGCCCACAGATACGCAGTATTTT
clone size: NA; D gene: NA; J gene: TRBJ2-2; V gene: TRBV5-6; CDR3 protein: CASSSDTGELFF; CDR3 DNA: TGTGCCAGCAGCTCGGACACCGGGGAGCTGTTTTTT
clone size: NA; D gene: TRBD1; J gene: TRBJ2-7; V gene: TRBV5-4; CDR3 protein: CASSQDTGGWDEQYF; CDR3 DNA: TGTGCCAGCAGCCAGGACACAGGGGGGTGGGACGAGCAGTACTTC
clone size: NA; D gene: NA; J gene: TRBJ2-3; V gene: TRBV5-1; CDR3 protein: CATRQGYTQYF; CDR3 DNA: TGCGCCACCCGGCAGGGGTATACGCAGTATTTT
clone size: NA; D gene: TRBD2; J gene: TRBJ2-1; V gene: TRBV15; CDR3 protein: CATSRDSGTRDEQFF; CDR3 DNA: TGTGCCACCAGCAGAGATTCCGGGACTAGGGATGAGCAGTTCTTC
clone size: NA; D gene: TRBD1; J gene: TRBJ2-1; V gene: TRBV30; CDR3 protein: CAWSSDRGYNEQFF; CDR3 DNA: TGTGCCTGGAGTTCCGACAGGGGCTACAATGAGCAGTTCTTC
clone size: NA; D gene: TRBD2; J gene: TRBJ2-1; V gene: TRBV7-3; CDR3 protein: CASSPSPSGSAYNEQFF; CDR3 DNA: TGTGCCAGCAGCCCCAGCCCTAGCGGGAGTGCCTACAATGAGCAGTTCTTC
clone size: NA; D gene: NA; J gene: TRBJ2-7; V gene: TRBV23-1; CDR3 protein: CASSPPHPYEQYF; CDR3 DNA: TGCGCCAGCAGTCCCCCTCACCCCTACGAGCAGTACTTC
clone size: once; D gene: NA; J gene: TRBJ2-7; V gene: TRBV5-4; CDR3 protein: CASSPTGNTYEQYF; CDR3 DNA: TGTGCCAGCAGCCCGACTGGGAATACCTACGAGCAGTACTTC
clone size: NA; D gene: NA; J gene: TRBJ1-2; V gene: TRBV7-9; CDR3 protein: CASSAGRANYGYTF; CDR3 DNA: TGTGCCAGCAGCGCGGGCCGAGCTAACTATGGCTACACCTTC
clone size: NA; D gene: NA; J gene: TRBJ2-3; V gene: TRBV19; CDR3 protein: CASSIASTDTQYF; CDR3 DNA: TGTGCCAGTAGTATAGCTAGCACAGATACGCAGTATTTT
clone size: NA; D gene: NA; J gene: TRBJ2-2; V gene: TRBV5-1; CDR3 protein: CASSLVGGAPGELFF; CDR3 DNA: TGCGCCAGCAGCTTGGTTGGCGGGGCGCCCGGGGAGCTGTTTTTT
clone size: few; D gene: NA; J gene: TRBJ1-1; V gene: TRBV2; CDR3 protein: CASESTEAFF; CDR3 DNA: TGTGCCAGCGAAAGCACTGAAGCTTTCTTT
clone size: once; D gene: TRBD2; J gene: TRBJ2-3; V gene: TRBV7-8; CDR3 protein: CASSLEYSGATDTQYF; CDR3 DNA: TGTGCCAGCAGCTTAGAATATAGCGGGGCCACAGATACGCAGTATTTT
clone size: NA; D gene: TRBD1; J gene: TRBJ2-5; V gene: TRBV19; CDR3 protein: CASSILGTGPQETQYF; CDR3 DNA: TGTGCCAGTAGTATTCTGGGGACAGGGCCACAAGAGACCCAGTACTTC
clone size: NA; D gene: NA; J gene: TRBJ1-1; V gene: TRBV27; CDR3 protein: CASSLGGVNTEAFF; CDR3 DNA: TGTGCCAGCAGTTTAGGGGGAGTTAACACTGAAGCTTTCTTT
clone size: NA; D gene: NA; J gene: TRBJ2-7; V gene: TRBV7-2; CDR3 protein: CASSLGERAYEQYF; CDR3 DNA: TGTGCCAGCAGCTTGGGGGAGAGAGCCTACGAGCAGTACTTC
clone size: NA; D gene: TRBD1; J gene: TRBJ2-7; V gene: TRBV7-8; CDR3 protein: CASSSAGTGSYEQYF; CDR3 DNA: TGTGCCAGCAGCTCCGCCGGGACAGGATCCTACGAGCAGTACTTC
clone size: NA; D gene: NA; J gene: TRBJ1-1; V gene: TRBV5-4; CDR3 protein: CASTPAWGEPEAFF; CDR3 DNA: TGTGCCAGCACCCCCGCTTGGGGGGAGCCTGAAGCTTTCTTT
clone size: NA; D gene: NA; J gene: TRBJ1-1; V gene: TRBV6-5; CDR3 protein: CASSYSEEAFF; CDR3 DNA: TGTGCCAGCAGTTACTCAGAGGAAGCTTTCTTT
clone size: NA; D gene: NA; J gene: TRBJ2-7; V gene: TRBV7-9; CDR3 protein: CASSLVSHEQYF; CDR3 DNA: TGTGCCAGCAGCTTAGTATCACACGAGCAGTACTTC
clone size: NA; D gene: TRBD2; J gene: TRBJ2-3; V gene: TRBV6-6; CDR3 protein: CASSALADTDTQYF; CDR3 DNA: TGTGCCAGCAGTGCACTAGCGGACACAGATACGCAGTATTTT
clone size: NA; D gene: NA; J gene: TRBJ2-1; V gene: TRBV30; CDR3 protein: CAWSMGYNEQFF; CDR3 DNA: TGTGCCTGGAGTATGGGCTACAATGAGCAGTTCTTC
clone size: NA; D gene: NA; J gene: TRBJ1-2; V gene: TRBV29-1; CDR3 protein: CSVQKDLYGYTF; CDR3 DNA: TGCAGCGTGCAGAAAGACCTCTATGGCTACACCTTC
clone size: NA; D gene: NA; J gene: TRBJ1-1; V gene: TRBV5-8; CDR3 protein: CASSRGNTEAFF; CDR3 DNA: TGTGCCAGCAGCAGGGGAAACACTGAAGCTTTCTTT
clone size: NA; D gene: TRBD1; J gene: TRBJ1-1; V gene: TRBV2; CDR3 protein: CASSQGLGTGAEAFF; CDR3 DNA: TGTGCCAGCAGTCAAGGCCTAGGGACAGGGGCTGAAGCTTTCTTT
clone size: NA; D gene: TRBD2; J gene: TRBJ2-1; V gene: TRBV7-9; CDR3 protein: CASSLALAVYNEQFF; CDR3 DNA: TGTGCCAGCAGCTTAGCACTAGCGGTTTACAATGAGCAGTTCTTC